Listed here are 25 T cell receptor beta chains from one sample, sequenced in a study of tumor-infiltrating lymphocytes in primary liver carcinoma. Investigators took RNA and DNA out together from roughly 21-30 mg of unsorted bulk tissue. A primer matching the constant region was used to make TCR beta cDNA from approximately 0.55 ug of total RNA. Slightly modified ARM-PCR served as the procedure for the TCR beta libraries. These libraries came from three rounds of nested multiplex PCR. TRBV1-TRBV30 forward primers paired with a C-beta reverse primer were used in the first two PCR rounds, which ran about 11 cycles each. In TCRdb, the multiplex PCR reads were re-called with MiXCR into one record per CDR3 protein. The sample lists 100,000 or so distinct CDR3 sequences, approximately 68% seen once, with over 9.5% in the top ten. Sequenced input: liver tumor tissue from sampling region 5. Subset of the sample: tumor region T5, tumor centre. The receptors were gathered from a woman aged 55-69 years with primary liver carcinoma and hepatitis B virus infection.

Of note for this clonotype: A junction boundary mismatches the germline segment, possibly from a read error. The CDR3 loop reads CSVGTPYEQQF. The CDR3 DNA follows: TGCAGCGTCGGGACTCCCTACGAGCAGCAGTTC. The chain links TRBV29-1 to TRBJ2-7, with D perhaps matching TRBD2 (6 bases). The CDR3 loop spans 11 amino acids. CDR1 SQVTM and CDR2 ANQGSEA come from the germline V gene.

The rearrangement links TRBV28 to TRBJ2-2, with 9 positions matching TRBD2. The CDR3 length is 17 residues. Germline V gene sequence: CDR1 MDHEN, CDR2 SYDVKM. V trimming: 6 bases; J trimming: 5 bases; junction bases outside the gene matches: 13. The CDR3 reads CASSSSVASGITGELFF. In DNA form, the CDR3 reads TGTGCCAGCAGCTCATCCGTGGCTAGCGGGATTACCGGGGAGCTGTTTTTT.

Concerning this clonotype: Sequence at one end of the junction differs from germline and may be a read error. The chain employs TRBV14 and TRBJ1-5; TRBD1 might be the D (5 bases). The germline gives CDR1 SGHDN, CDR2 FVKESK. CDR3 length: 14 amino acids. The CDR3 reads CASGQAGTGQPHHF. In nucleotides, the CDR3 is TGTGCCAGCGGCCAGGCGGGGACGGGTCAGCCCCACCATTTT.

This clonotype was observed once. Possible read error: a much larger clone is one base away. The genes are TRBV5-1 and TRBJ2-7, with 7 bases matching TRBD2. The CDR3 extends over 16 amino acids. CDR1 is SGHRS, CDR2 YFSETQ, per germline. This CDR3 reads CASSLDGTAGFYEQCF. The CDR3 DNA reads TGCGCCAGCAGCTTGGACGGTACAGCGGGATTTTACGAGCAGTGCTTC.

This clonotype has more than one count but fewer than ten. This chain connects TRBV12-3 or TRBV12-4 to TRBJ1-5; 8 positions agree with TRBD1. TRBJ2-3 explains the end of the DNA better; the J call may be wrong. The CDR3 extends over 15 amino acids. CDR3: CASSLVGQGGQPQYF. CDR3 DNA sequence: TGTGCCAGCAGTTTAGTAGGACAGGGCGGTCAGCCCCAGTATTTT.

This clonotype was seen ten or more times. The rearrangement joins TRBV10-3 to TRBJ2-5; 11 positions match TRBD2. The CDR3 extends over 18 amino acids. Germline CDR1 is ENHRY and CDR2 is SYGVKD. V was clipped by 4 bases and J by 4 bases; unmatched bases: 14. CDR3 amino acids: CAISGPPGLAALGETQYF. CDR3 DNA sequence: TGTGCCATCAGTGGGCCCCCGGGACTAGCGGCCCTGGGAGAGACCCAGTACTTC.

For this clonotype: This clone may be a read error of a much larger clone one base away. The V gene is TRBV5-1, the J gene TRBJ2-7; TRBD1 agrees at 7 bases. The CDR3 sequence is 13 residues long. CDR1 and CDR2 from the germline V gene are SGHRS and YFSETQ. The CDR3: CASSRDRSYEQCF. The DNA for the CDR3 is TGCGCCAGCAGCCGGGACAGATCCTACGAGCAGTGCTTC.

In regard to this clonotype: A clone one base away is much larger, so this may be a read error. The V and J genes are TRBV5-8 and TRBJ2-7; 7 bases fit TRBD1. V shed 8 bases, J shed 3 bases, and the junction held 17 bases outside the gene matches. From germline, CDR1 is SGHTS and CDR2 YDEGEE. This CDR3 spans 16 amino acids. CDR3 nucleotides: TGTGCCAGGAGGGTGTCACACCTCCGGGACAGCTACGAGCAGTACTTC. Encoded protein: CARRVSHLRDSYEQYF.

Concerning this clonotype itself: The junction departs from the called germline gene at one end, perhaps through a read error. The J gene is TRBJ1-2, the V gene TRBV29-1; D not resolved. CDR1 is SQVTM and CDR2 is ANQGSEA in the germline V gene. The CDR3 consists of 14 residues. The CDR3 region is CSVEDPPDRHGYTF. For the CDR3, the DNA is TGCAGCGTTGAAGATCCCCCGGACCGGCATGGTTACACCTTC.

The V gene is TRBV7-9, the J gene TRBJ2-3, with D hard to call. Looked up from germline, CDR1 is SEHNR and CDR2 is FQNEAQ (reference sequence). V lost 4 bases, J lost 7 bases, and 12 bases lay in between. This CDR3 has 13 residues. Here the CDR3 DNA reads TGTGCCAGCAGCTCCACAAACGTAAATACGCAGTATTTT. It yields the protein CASSSTNVNTQYF.

In its sample, this clonotype ranks as medium-sized. V and J are TRBV11-3 and TRBJ1-2; maybe TRBD1 (5 bases). The CDR3 sequence is 12 residues long. V lost 5 bases and J lost 4, with 8 bases in between. Germline V CDR1 and CDR2: SGHNT, YENEEA. CDR3 nucleotides: TGTGCCAGCAGCATGGGACCCTATGGCTACACCTTC. Protein product: CASSMGPYGYTF.

Remarks on this clonotype: One junction end does not reproduce the germline sequence, and a read error may be involved. The chain is built from TRBV6-1 and TRBJ2-7, with 9 bases lining up with TRBD1. The CDR3 is made up of 15 amino acids. Germline V CDR1 and CDR2: MNHNS, SASEGT. The DNA for the CDR3 is TGTGCCAGCAGTGGGCGGACAGGGGTGACCTACGAGCGGTATTTC. Encoded protein: CASSGRTGVTYERYF.

The CDR3 DNA follows: TGTGCCTGGAACCCCTTTGGGACAGGGTACAATAGCTACACCTTC. The encoded protein is CAWNPFGTGYNSYTF. The genes are TRBV30 and TRBJ1-2, with TRBD1 matching over 9 bases. CDR3 length: 15 residues. V shed 4 bases and J 9 bases; nucleotides not matched to a gene: 15. Germline CDR1 GTSNPN, CDR2 SVGIG (reference sequence).

Note on this clonotype: The junction departs from germline at one end; a sequencing error may be responsible. The chain links TRBV11-3 to TRBJ2-1; TRBD2 might be the D (7 bases). The CDR3 totals 17 residues. From germline, CDR1 is SGHNT and CDR2 YENEEA. CDR3 loop: CASGSRGARTMGNEQLF. The CDR3 nucleotides read TGTGCCAGCGGCTCTCGGGGGGCGCGGACCATGGGCAATGAGCAGCTCTTC.

There are many counts of this clonotype. Here the CDR3 DNA reads TGTGCCAGCAGTTGGGACAGGCCACCTTATGGCTACACCTTC. Translated, it gives CASSWDRPPYGYTF. The genes are TRBV28 and TRBJ1-2; 8 nucleotides line up with TRBD1. V lost 4 bases to trimming and J lost 5 bases; unmatched junction nucleotides: 6. CDR3 size: 14 residues. CDR1 and CDR2 from the germline V gene are MDHEN and SYDVKM.

The rearrangement links TRBV6-5 to TRBJ1-1, with D unclear. The germline V and J ends were trimmed by 7 bases and 6 bases, with 12 bases remaining between them. The CDR3 loop spans 12 amino acids. Germline V gene sequence: CDR1 MNHEY, CDR2 SVGAGI. The CDR3 loop is CASKGRYAEAFF. The CDR3 DNA follows: TGTGCCAGCAAGGGAAGGTACGCTGAAGCTTTCTTT.

In regard to this clonotype: In this CDR3 the conserved last residue, phenylalanine or tryptophan, is missing, so a read error is likely. The chain recombines TRBV11-3 with TRBJ2-7, with TRBD2 matching 7 bases. Trimming took 2 bases from V and 4 from J; bases not matched to a gene: 5. The CDR3 totals 14 residues. Germline V gene data show CDR1 as SGHNT and CDR2 as YENEEA. The CDR3 loop is CASSLSRREYEQYL. In nucleotides, the CDR3 is TGTGCCAGCAGCTTAAGCAGGCGGGAGTACGAGCAGTACCTC.

The chain employs TRBV7-9 and TRBJ2-7; 13 bases fit TRBD2. The CDR3 loop spans 15 amino acids. Germline values: CDR1 SEHNR, CDR2 FQNEAQ (reference sequence). V dropped 8 bases and J dropped 3; count of bases not matched to a gene: 7. In DNA, the CDR3 is TGTGCCAGCTGCCCATGGACTAGCGGGAGCTACGAGCAGTACTTC. It is translated as CASCPWTSGSYEQYF. Full variable domain (missing parts from reference TRBV7-9 and TRBJ2-7): DTGVSQNPRHKITKRGQNVTFRCDPISEHNRLYWYRQTLGQGPEFLTYFQNEAQLEKSRLLSDRFSAERPKGSFSTLEIQRTEQGDSAMYLCASCPWTSGSYEQYFGPGTRLTVT.

The rearrangement uses TRBV6-1 and TRBJ2-2; D unclear. V lost 5 bases to trimming and J lost 4 bases, with 11 bases between them. From germline, CDR1 is MNHNS and CDR2 SASEGT. CDR3 length equals 14 residues. Written as DNA, the CDR3 is TGTGCCAGCAGTACAGCGAGAAGCACCGGGGAGCTGTTTTTT. Protein: CASSTARSTGELFF.

About this clonotype itself: Being one base from a much bigger clone, this may be a read error. The V call is TRBV28, the J call TRBJ2-1, with 8 bases matching TRBD2. The CDR3 has 14 amino acids. Germline-derived CDR1 and CDR2 are MDHEN and SYDVKM. The CDR3 region is CVSIGRGAYNEQFF. In DNA form, the CDR3 reads TGTGTCAGCATAGGGCGGGGGGCCTACAATGAGCAGTTCTTC.

Of note for this clonotype: Germline is not matched at one junction end, which may reflect a read error. The rearrangement uses TRBV7-9 and TRBJ2-2; 8 bases align to TRBD2. This CDR3 has 15 amino acids. Germline V gives CDR1 SEHNR, CDR2 FQNEAQ (reference sequence). CDR3 region: CARTVSGSGTRELLF. Written as DNA, the CDR3 is TGTGCCAGAACCGTGAGCGGGAGTGGTACCAGGGAGCTGCTTTTT.

As for this clonotype: Likely a read error: the CDR3 ends without its conserved phenylalanine or tryptophan. The rearrangement links TRBV28 to TRBJ1-5; 9 bases fit TRBD1. The V gene's germline CDR1 is MDHEN and CDR2 SYDVKM. This CDR3 comprises 14 residues. Trimming took 7 bases from V and 8 from J; bases not matched to a gene: 9. Written as DNA, the CDR3 is TGTGCCAGCACCCCGACAGGGGGTTTGGAGCCCCAGCATATT. The encoded protein is CASTPTGGLEPQHI.

A note on this clonotype: The junction departs from the called germline gene at one end, perhaps through a read error. The V and J genes are TRBV2 and TRBJ2-4; unclear D gene. Per germline, CDR1 SNHLY and CDR2 FYNNEI. The CDR3 contains 11 residues. CDR3 DNA sequence: TGTCCCAGTAGTGATGGGTCAAGCCAGTACTTC. Its translation: CPSSDGSSQYF.

On this clonotype: The germline gene is not matched at one end of the junction; a read error may be the cause. The chain employs TRBV12-3 or TRBV12-4 and TRBJ2-6; 11 bases fit TRBD1. This CDR3 is built from 18 residues. As DNA, the CDR3 is TGCACCAGCAGTCCTCGGACAGGGGGCTCCTCTGGGGCCAACGTCCTGACTTTC. Translating it yields CTSSPRTGGSSGANVLTF.

This clonotype was seen at least ten times. The V gene is TRBV30, the J gene TRBJ2-1, with D hard to call. CDR3 size: 16 residues. Germline V gene data show CDR1 as GTSNPN and CDR2 as SVGIG (reference sequence). The germline V and J ends were trimmed by 4 bases and 3 bases, with 19 bases remaining between them. The CDR3 DNA reads as TGTGCCTGGATGACGGTTGGGCTATCCAGCTACAATGAGCAGTTCTTC. Its protein product is CAWMTVGLSSYNEQFF.